The T cell receptor (beta chain) under discussion was sequenced for a study of blood T cells in healthy people across ages (dated by TCRdb to the mid-2010s). Study-wide context: Template switching captured roughly one uniquely barcoded TCR beta cDNA molecule per two T cells in model experiments. To track age-related changes in TCR beta repertoire diversity, the study relied on deep sequencing normalized with unique cDNA molecular identifiers. The donors were split into four age groups: young (average around 15 years), middle-aged (about 40), aged (more than 55) and long-lived (under 90). To avoid experimental bias, donors of different ages were randomly spread across the sequencing lanes. Using the same blood draw, the study looked at two additional independent replicas of 1 million unique cDNA reads for two donors, one aged 18 to 30 and the other aged 80 or older.

Donors were roughly 40 systemically healthy Caucasian individuals from Russia aged roughly 6 to 90 years. Approximately 9.3 milliliters of peripheral blood were drawn from each donor into EDTA-treated Vacutainer tubes. PBMCs were isolated by Ficoll-Paque density-gradient centrifugation, with at least 7 million obtained per sample. Total RNA, at least 6 micrograms per sample, was extracted from PBMCs with Trizol reagent. The percentages of naive CD45RAhigh/CD27high T cells were determined by flow cytometry on a PBMC aliquot from every donor. The library relied on 5' RACE. The data were produced on an Illumina HiSeq 2500. A second PCR of roughly 6 to 11 cycles was run with a J-beta primer mix and a sample-barcoded 5' primer. A unique molecular identifier was introduced onto each TCR beta cDNA molecule by a template-switch 5' adaptor carrying 12 random nucleotides. Each sample yielded at least 3 million CDR3-containing paired-end reads. All of the RNA was converted into first-strand cDNA using the Mint cDNA synthesis kit, with a TRBC-specific oligonucleotide serving as the primer. All cDNA was treated with uracil-DNA glycosylase and then went through a first 18-cycle PCR with the universal primers M1SS and BC2_uni_R. The published analysis was carried out like this. For normalization, 1 million high-quality reads, each with a distinct molecular identifier, were randomly selected from each sample. Instead of being binned into consensus sequences, reads with shared molecular identifiers were discarded. MiTCR, run with a Q25 quality threshold and the strictest error-elimination algorithm, handled CDR3 identification, clonotype clustering and error correction. Lower-bound total TCR beta diversity was estimated with a nonparametric unseen species model using Euler transformation. TCRdb reprocessing: public reads trimmed at Q25 with fastp, clones called with MiXCR, in-frame beta chains kept. Rows are unified per CDR3 protein, each entry keeping the most common DNA and genes. What appears here as the V and J calls and clone size reflects TCRdb's work, not the paper's. Present in this sample are 1.5 million to 2 million distinct CDR3 sequences, under 30% of which were seen just once. Of the sample, roughly 8.2% is held by the ten largest clones.

From V the trimming removes 2 bases and from J it removes 11 bases, while the gene matches leave 13 bases of the junction unaccounted for. Inclusive of the bounding cysteine and phenylalanine, the CDR3 is 16 residues long. Only CDR3 DNA remains: 48 bases, in frame from the first base. The germline V gene gives CDR1 as MDHEN and CDR2 as SYDVKM. In the case of this clonotype: Its antigen is currently not known. No much larger clonotype is one base removed from it; base qualities were not supplied.

General findings and caveats noted by the study authors: As age increased, observed TCR beta diversity per million T cells dropped in a roughly linear way, and a significant reduction was already evident by age roughly 36. Because donor CMV infection status was unknown, age-related changes in expanded clonotypes were potentially confounded. Total diversity estimates from one million sequenced T cells were considered lower bounds and underestimates. Compared with the aged group, more naive CD4+ T cells, fewer expanded clones and increased TCR diversity were shown by the long-lived group, suggesting age selection. There was a strong correlation between observed TCR beta diversity and the percentage of naive T cells measured by flow cytometry. Because profiling used bulk unsorted PBMCs, naive and antigen-experienced compartments could not be compared conclusively.

This clonotype was obtained from a woman in her twenties or thirties in good health. The chain joins TRBV28 to TRBJ2-5; a stretch of 11 junction bases matches TRBD1. The source material was blood. The DNA is TGTGCCAGCAGTTTAGGGGGGACAGGGGGTAACAATGAGCAGTACTTC. The resulting protein is CASSLGGTGGNNEQYF.